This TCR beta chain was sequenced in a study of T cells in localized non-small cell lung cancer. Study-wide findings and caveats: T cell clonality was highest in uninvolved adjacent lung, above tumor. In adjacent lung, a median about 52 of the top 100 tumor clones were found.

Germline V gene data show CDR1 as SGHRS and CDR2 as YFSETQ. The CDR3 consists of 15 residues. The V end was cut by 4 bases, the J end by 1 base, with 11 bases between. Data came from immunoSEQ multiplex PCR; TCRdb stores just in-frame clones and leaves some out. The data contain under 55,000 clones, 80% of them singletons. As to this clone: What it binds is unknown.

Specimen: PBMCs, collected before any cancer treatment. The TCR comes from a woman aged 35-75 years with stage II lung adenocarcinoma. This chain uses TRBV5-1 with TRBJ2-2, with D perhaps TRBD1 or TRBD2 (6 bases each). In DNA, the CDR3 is TGCGCCAGCAGCCTAGGGGGGCTGAACACCGGGGAGCTGTTTTTT. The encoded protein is CASSLGGLNTGELFF.